Here is one T cell receptor (beta chain) with its context. The antigen is not known. The junction differs from germline at one of its ends, possibly a read error. This sample was included in a study of tumor and adjacent non-tumor tissue in lung cancer. Study-wide context: There were fewer than 15 adenocarcinoma, a couple of squamous cell carcinoma and 1 small cell lung cancer cases. Each sample yielded some 4 million productive TCRbeta reads on average. Patients were aged about 30 to 80, 10 men and about 5 women, stage I to III.

No cell sorting was done before RNA was extracted from the tissue. Regarding the study as a whole: Tumor repertoires had a smaller top 100 clone share than normal lung.

Three rounds of nested PCR, following a modified ARM-PCR protocol, produced the TCRbeta library. TCRdb ran MiXCR on the multiplex PCR reads and lists one entry per CDR3 protein. Of over 100,000 distinct CDR3 sequences listed, roughly 75% were seen once; the top ten hold 37%. In germline, CDR1 is SGHDT, CDR2 YYEEEE. CDR3 length equals 15 residues. This sequence was found in a woman aged 60-75 years with non-small cell lung cancer. The chain is built from TRBV5-6 and TRBJ2-3; no definite D call. Sequencing was done on a sample of lung tumor tissue. The CDR3: CVSSWGFSNTDTQYF. The CDR3 DNA is TGTGTCAGCAGCTGGGGATTTTCTAACACAGATACGCAGTATTTT.